This T cell receptor (beta chain) is from a study of blood T cell repertoires in COVID-19. About the study: Researchers got acute and convalescent COVID-19 samples from the United States, Italy and Spain.

In the source study's methods: Counts of nucleated cells, estimated from reference gene primer amplification, were obtained. The method was immunoSEQ multiplex PCR; TCRdb's version includes in-frame clones alone and lacks a portion of them. V and J calls plus clone size are reproduced from that table; the DNA served to infer D and trimming. The profile shows 200,000 to 250,000 clones, around 80% of them singletons. There are 12 residues in the CDR3. The V gene's germline CDR1 is MDHEN and CDR2 SYDVKM. Trimming cost V 4 bases and J 6 bases, with 9 bases left between them. The receptor was isolated from a human donor in a cohort sampled during active COVID-19. V usage is TRBV28 and J usage is TRBJ1-1, with D maybe TRBD1 (5 bases). Sequencing input: peripheral blood. The CDR3, as DNA: TGTGCCAGCAGTTGGACAATTTCTGAAGCTTTCTTT. Translation: CASSWTISEAFF.